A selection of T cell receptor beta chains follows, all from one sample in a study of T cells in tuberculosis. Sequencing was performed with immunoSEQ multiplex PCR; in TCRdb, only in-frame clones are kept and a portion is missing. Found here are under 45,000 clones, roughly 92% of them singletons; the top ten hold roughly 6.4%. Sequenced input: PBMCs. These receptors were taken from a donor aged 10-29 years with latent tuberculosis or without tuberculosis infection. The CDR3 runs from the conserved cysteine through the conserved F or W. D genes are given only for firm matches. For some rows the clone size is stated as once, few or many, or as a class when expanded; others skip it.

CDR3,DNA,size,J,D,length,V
CASSSSGTGTYEQYF,TGCGCCAGCAGCTCGTCCGGGACAGGGACCTACGAGCAGTACTTC,.,TRBJ2-7,TRBD1,15,TRBV5-1
CASSKVWTSGGAGGTDTQYF,TGTGCCAGCAGCAAAGTGTGGACTAGCGGGGGGGCTGGTGGCACAGATACGCAGTATTTT,.,TRBJ2-3,.,20,TRBV21-1
CASSPGTDTQYF,TGTGCCAGCAGTCCAGGGACAGATACGCAGTATTTT,once,TRBJ2-3,.,12,TRBV27
CASSPNRGDTQYF,TGTGCCAGCAGTCCCAACAGGGGGGATACGCAGTATTTT,.,TRBJ2-3,TRBD1,13,TRBV2
CATSRGSQAHTGELFF,TGTGCCACCAGCAGAGGATCTCAGGCCCACACCGGGGAGCTGTTTTTT,.,TRBJ2-2,.,16,TRBV15
CASSFGKSYGYTF,TGTGCCAGCAGTTTTGGCAAAAGCTATGGCTACACCTTC,.,TRBJ1-2,.,13,TRBV27
CASSEYRDGLNSPLHF,TGTGCCAGCAGTGAATACAGGGACGGCCTCAATTCACCCCTCCACTTT,.,TRBJ1-6,.,16,TRBV2
CASSLVGGEYTF,TGTGCCAGCAGCTTAGTAGGAGGGGAATACACCTTC,.,TRBJ1-2,.,12,TRBV7-2
CASSYRGRTDTQYF,TGTGCCAGCAGCTACAGGGGGAGGACAGATACGCAGTATTTT,.,TRBJ2-3,TRBD1,14,TRBV7-3
CASSLLEGGYTF,TGTGCCAGCAGCTTACTTGAGGGTGGCTACACCTTC,.,TRBJ1-2,.,12,TRBV7-2
CASSDWAGVGNTIYF,TGTGCCAGCAGTGACTGGGCAGGGGTAGGGAACACCATATATTTT,.,TRBJ1-3,.,15,TRBV6-1
CASSPGLSGGKGQETQYF,TGTGCCAGCAGCCCAGGCCTGTCGGGAGGGAAGGGGCAAGAGACCCAGTACTTC,few,TRBJ2-5,TRBD2,18,TRBV9
CASSEAAGTVNGYTF,TGCGCCAGCAGCGAAGCCGCCGGGACAGTAAATGGCTACACCTTC,once,TRBJ1-2,TRBD1,15,TRBV5-1
CASSITGGSNYGYTF,TGTGCCAGTAGTATTACAGGGGGATCTAACTATGGCTACACCTTC,once,TRBJ1-2,TRBD1,15,TRBV19
CASSYSMGSYEQYF,TGTGCCAGCAGCTATAGCATGGGCTCCTACGAGCAGTACTTC,.,TRBJ2-7,.,14,TRBV7-8
CASSLSGGNQPQHF,TGTGCCAGCAGCTTATCAGGGGGCAATCAGCCCCAGCATTTT,.,TRBJ1-5,.,14,TRBV7-3
CASSSTGYGYTF,TGTGCCAGCAGTTCCACAGGCTATGGCTACACCTTC,.,TRBJ1-2,.,12,TRBV27
CASSPHGDGYTF,TGTGCCAGCAGCCCACACGGGGATGGCTACACCTTC,.,TRBJ1-2,.,12,TRBV5-5
CATLDLGQGTSYNEQFF,TGTGCCACACTAGATCTAGGACAGGGGACTTCCTACAATGAGCAGTTCTTC,.,TRBJ2-1,TRBD1,17,TRBV2
CASSQESLMRDTQYF,TGCGCCAGCAGCCAAGAATCGCTAATGAGAGATACGCAGTATTTT,.,TRBJ2-3,.,15,TRBV4-1
CASAKDRYNSPLHF,TGTGCCAGTGCAAAGGACAGGTATAATTCACCCCTCCACTTT,.,TRBJ1-6,TRBD1,14,TRBV19
CASSRGTEAFF,TGTGCCAGCAGTCGGGGCACTGAAGCTTTCTTT,.,TRBJ1-1,.,11,TRBV27
CASSSARDTVNYGYTF,TGTGCCAGCAGTTCGGCCCGGGACACCGTTAACTATGGCTACACCTTC,.,TRBJ1-2,.,16,TRBV6-6
CASRPTSTDTQYF,TGTGCCAGCAGGCCTACTAGCACAGATACGCAGTATTTT,.,TRBJ2-3,.,13,TRBV11-2
CASSPRQGKGGELFF,TGTGCCAGCAGCCCCCGACAGGGGAAAGGCGGGGAGCTGTTTTTT,.,TRBJ2-2,TRBD1,15,TRBV11-3
CASISYSSAAEAFF,TGTGCCAGCATTAGCTACTCGTCAGCGGCGGAAGCTTTCTTT,.,TRBJ1-1,.,14,TRBV6-5
CASSPWGGGRKGTEAFF,TGTGCCAGCAGCCCTTGGGGAGGGGGTAGGAAAGGCACTGAAGCTTTCTTT,.,TRBJ1-1,.,17,TRBV5-5
CASSGGVSGNTIYF,TGTGCCAGCAGTGGAGGAGTATCTGGAAACACCATATATTTT,.,TRBJ1-3,.,14,TRBV2
CASGLRGSSGDNEQFF,TGTGCTAGTGGTTTGCGTGGATCCAGCGGGGATAATGAGCAGTTCTTC,once,TRBJ2-1,TRBD2,16,TRBV12-5
CAWSEGTGNSDTF,TGTGCCTGGAGTGAGGGGACAGGGAATTCCGACACCTTC,.,TRBJ1-2,TRBD1,13,TRBV30
CASSDGTGGHNEQFF,TGTGCCAGCAGTGACGGGACAGGGGGCCACAATGAGCAGTTCTTC,.,TRBJ2-1,TRBD1,15,TRBV6-1
CAWRSPGQGGQPQHF,TGTGCCTGGAGATCCCCGGGACAGGGGGGTCAGCCCCAGCATTTT,.,TRBJ1-5,TRBD1,15,TRBV30
CASAHGAEAFF,TGTGCCAGCGCACACGGGGCTGAAGCTTTCTTT,.,TRBJ1-1,.,11,TRBV7-6